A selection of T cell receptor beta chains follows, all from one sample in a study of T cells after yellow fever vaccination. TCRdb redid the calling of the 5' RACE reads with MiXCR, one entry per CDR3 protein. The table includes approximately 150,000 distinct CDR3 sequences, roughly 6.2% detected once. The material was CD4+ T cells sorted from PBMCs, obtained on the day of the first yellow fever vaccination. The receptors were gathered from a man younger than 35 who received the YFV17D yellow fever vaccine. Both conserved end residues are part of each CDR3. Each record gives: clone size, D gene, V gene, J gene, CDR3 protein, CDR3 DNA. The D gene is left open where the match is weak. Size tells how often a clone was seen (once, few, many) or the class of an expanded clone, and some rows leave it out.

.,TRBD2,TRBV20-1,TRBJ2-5,CSARGTLAGGPWETQYF,TGCAGTGCTAGGGGGACCCTAGCGGGGGGGCCCTGGGAGACCCAGTACTTC
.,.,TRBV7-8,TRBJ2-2,CASSLDGGELFF,TGTGCCAGCAGCTTAGACGGCGGGGAGCTGTTTTTT
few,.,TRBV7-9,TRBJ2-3,CASSPPPGRPRDTQYF,TGTGCCAGCAGCCCCCCCCCGGGACGCCCAAGGGATACGCAGTATTTT
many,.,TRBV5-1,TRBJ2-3,CASSLGGTGDTQYF,TGCGCCAGCAGCCTGGGGGGAACGGGAGATACGCAGTATTTT
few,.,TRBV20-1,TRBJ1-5,CSALKILRTARNQPQHF,TGCAGTGCTCTGAAGATACTAAGGACAGCCCGTAATCAGCCCCAGCATTTT
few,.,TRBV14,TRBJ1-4,CASSPRFTNEKLFF,TGTGCCAGCAGCCCCCGGTTTACTAATGAAAAACTGTTTTTT
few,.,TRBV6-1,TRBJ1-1,CASSEQGRGAEAFF,TGTGCCAGCAGTGAACAGGGGAGAGGCGCTGAAGCTTTCTTT
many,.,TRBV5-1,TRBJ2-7,CASSLGAGINYEQYF,TGCGCCAGCAGCTTGGGGGCAGGGATAAACTACGAGCAGTACTTC
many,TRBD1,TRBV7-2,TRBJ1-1,CASRGDRGNLLNTEAFF,TGTGCCAGCAGGGGAGACAGGGGCAATTTACTGAACACTGAAGCTTTCTTT
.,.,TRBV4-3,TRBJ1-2,CASSQDRTGPYYGYTF,TGCGCCAGCAGCCAAGATCGAACGGGACCGTACTATGGCTACACCTTC
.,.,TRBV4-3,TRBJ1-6,CASRTASSSYNSPLHF,TGCGCCAGCAGGACAGCTTCTAGCTCCTATAATTCACCCCTCCACTTT
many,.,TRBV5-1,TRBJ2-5,CASSLEPARRGKTQYF,TGCGCCAGCAGCTTGGAACCGGCGCGGCGAGGCAAGACCCAGTACTTC
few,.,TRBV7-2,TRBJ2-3,CASSRTWGRTDTQYF,TGTGCCAGCAGCCGGACCTGGGGGCGCACAGATACGCAGTATTTT
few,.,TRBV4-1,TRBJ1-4,CASSQDNSVNEKLFF,TGCGCCAGCAGCCAAGATAACAGTGTCAATGAAAAACTGTTTTTT
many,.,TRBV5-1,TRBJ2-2,CASSLVGSQNTGELFF,TGCGCCAGCAGCTTGGTAGGCAGCCAAAACACCGGGGAGCTGTTTTTT
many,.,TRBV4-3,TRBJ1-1,CASSQDEYRVTEAFF,TGCGCCAGCAGCCAAGATGAATACAGGGTCACTGAAGCTTTCTTT
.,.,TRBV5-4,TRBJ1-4,CASSLGRATNEKLFF,TGTGCCAGCAGCTTGGGCAGGGCAACTAATGAAAAACTGTTTTTT
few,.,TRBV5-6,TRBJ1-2,CASSLSPLRANYGYTF,TGTGCCAGCAGCTTGTCTCCGTTGAGGGCCAACTATGGCTACACCTTC
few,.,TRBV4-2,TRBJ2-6,CASSRALRGANVLTF,TGTGCCAGCAGCCGAGCCTTGAGGGGGGCCAACGTCCTGACTTTC
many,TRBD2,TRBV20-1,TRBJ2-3,CSARGAGEGTDTQYF,TGCAGTGCTAGAGGTGCGGGGGAGGGCACAGATACGCAGTATTTT
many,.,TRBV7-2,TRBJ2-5,CASSLAGAGYETQYF,TGTGCCAGCAGCTTAGCGGGGGCGGGCTACGAGACCCAGTACTTC
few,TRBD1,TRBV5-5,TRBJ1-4,CASSWLLGQGRSEKLFF,TGTGCCAGCAGCTGGCTACTCGGACAGGGAAGATCCGAAAAACTGTTTTTT
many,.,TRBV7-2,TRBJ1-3,CASSLEHSGNTIYF,TGTGCCAGCAGCTTAGAGCACTCTGGAAACACCATATATTTT
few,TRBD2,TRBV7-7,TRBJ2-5,CASSSLRGGMETQYF,TGTGCCAGCAGCTCGCTGCGGGGGGGCATGGAGACCCAGTACTTC
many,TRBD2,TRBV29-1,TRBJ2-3,CSGGGRDFFTDTQYF,TGCAGCGGGGGGGGACGGGACTTTTTTACAGATACGCAGTATTTT
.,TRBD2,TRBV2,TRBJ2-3,CASLGGGGADTQYF,TGTGCCAGCCTCGGAGGCGGGGGGGCGGATACGCAGTATTTT
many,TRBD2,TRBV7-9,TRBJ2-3,CASSPGLADSTDTQYF,TGTGCCAGCAGCCCGGGACTAGCGGACTCCACAGATACGCAGTATTTT
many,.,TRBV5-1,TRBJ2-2,CASSLAETNTGELFF,TGCGCCAGCAGCTTGGCCGAGACAAACACCGGGGAGCTGTTTTTT
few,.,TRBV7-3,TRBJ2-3,CASSRFTGYTQYF,TGTGCCAGCAGCCGTTTTACAGGGTATACGCAGTATTTT
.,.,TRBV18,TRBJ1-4,CASSPDRQVANEKLFF,TGTGCCAGCTCACCAGACAGACAGGTGGCTAATGAAAAACTGTTTTTT
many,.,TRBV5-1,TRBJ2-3,CASSLQQGPRDTQYF,TGCGCCAGCAGCTTGCAACAGGGACCCCGGGATACGCAGTATTTT
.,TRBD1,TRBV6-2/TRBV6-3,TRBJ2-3,CASSYSNRLDRGTDTQYF,TGTGCCAGCAGTTACTCGAACCGGTTGGACAGGGGCACAGATACGCAGTATTTT
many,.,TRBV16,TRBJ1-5,CASSHDWKNQPQHF,TGTGCCAGCAGCCATGACTGGAAAAATCAGCCCCAGCATTTT
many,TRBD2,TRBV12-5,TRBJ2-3,CASGLGGGAPEDTQYF,TGTGCTAGTGGTTTGGGCGGGGGGGCCCCCGAAGATACGCAGTATTTT
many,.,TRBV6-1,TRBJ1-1,CASTPSSSFEAFF,TGTGCCAGCACCCCCAGTTCCTCGTTTGAAGCTTTCTTT
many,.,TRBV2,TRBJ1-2,CASSEWVSYTF,TGTGCCAGCAGTGAATGGGTGTCCTACACCTTC
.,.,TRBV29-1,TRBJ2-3,CSVARGRTDTQYF,TGCAGCGTGGCGCGGGGCCGTACAGATACGCAGTATTTT